The TCR beta chain under discussion was sequenced for a study of blood T cell repertoires in COVID-19. In the source study's methods: Reference gene primer amplification gave estimated nucleated cell counts. The method was immunoSEQ multiplex PCR; TCRdb's version includes in-frame clones alone and lacks a portion of them. D and trimming were read from the DNA, whereas the V and J calls and clone size are those reported in that table. Among 200,000 or so clones listed, around 84% were seen once. Germline V gene sequence: CDR1 MGHRA, CDR2 YSYEKL. The CDR3 loop spans 16 amino acids. The trim removed 4 bases at V and 4 bases at J, leaving 9 bases unmatched.

Sequencing was performed on peripheral blood. The sequence came from a man aged 55 to 70 with acute or convalescent COVID-19. The chain links TRBV4-1 to TRBJ1-4; 7 bases map to TRBD1. The CDR3 sequence is CASSRGTAEGNEKLFF. The CDR3 DNA reads as TGCGCCAGCAGCCGGGGGACAGCTGAAGGTAATGAAAAACTGTTTTTT.